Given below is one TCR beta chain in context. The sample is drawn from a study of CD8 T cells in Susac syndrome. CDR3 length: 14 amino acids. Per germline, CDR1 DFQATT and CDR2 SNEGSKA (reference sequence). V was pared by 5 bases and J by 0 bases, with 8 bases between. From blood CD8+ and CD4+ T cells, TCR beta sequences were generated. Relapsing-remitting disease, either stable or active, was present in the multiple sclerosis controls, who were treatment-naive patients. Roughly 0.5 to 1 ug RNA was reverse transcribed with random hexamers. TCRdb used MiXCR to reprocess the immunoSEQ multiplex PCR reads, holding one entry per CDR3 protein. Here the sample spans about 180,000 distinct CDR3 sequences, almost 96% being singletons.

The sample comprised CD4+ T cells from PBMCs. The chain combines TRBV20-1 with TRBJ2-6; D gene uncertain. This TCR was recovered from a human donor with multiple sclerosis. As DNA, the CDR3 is TGCAGTGCTCTGAAGGGCTCTGGGGCCAACGTCCTGACTTTC. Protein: CSALKGSGANVLTF.